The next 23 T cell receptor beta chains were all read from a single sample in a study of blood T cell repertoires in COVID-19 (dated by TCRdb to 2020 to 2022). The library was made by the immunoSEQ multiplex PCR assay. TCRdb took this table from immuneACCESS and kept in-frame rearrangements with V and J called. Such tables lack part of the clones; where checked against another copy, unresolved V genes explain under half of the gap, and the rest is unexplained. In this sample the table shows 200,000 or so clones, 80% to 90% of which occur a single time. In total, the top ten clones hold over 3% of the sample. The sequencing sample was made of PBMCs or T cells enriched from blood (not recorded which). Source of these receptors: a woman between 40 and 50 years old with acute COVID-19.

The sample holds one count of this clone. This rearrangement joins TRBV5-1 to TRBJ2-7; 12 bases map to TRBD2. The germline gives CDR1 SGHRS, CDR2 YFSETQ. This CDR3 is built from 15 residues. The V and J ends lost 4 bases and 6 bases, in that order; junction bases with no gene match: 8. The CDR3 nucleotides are TGCGCCAGCAGCCCAACTAGCGGGGGGCTTCTCGAGCAGTACGTC. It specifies CASSPTSGGLLEQYV.

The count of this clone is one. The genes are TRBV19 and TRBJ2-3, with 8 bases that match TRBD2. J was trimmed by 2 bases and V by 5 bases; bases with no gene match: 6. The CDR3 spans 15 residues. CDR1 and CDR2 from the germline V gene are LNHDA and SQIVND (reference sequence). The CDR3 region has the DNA TGTGCCAGTAGTGATACTAGCGGACCCACAGATACGCAGTATTTT. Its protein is CASSDTSGPTDTQYF.

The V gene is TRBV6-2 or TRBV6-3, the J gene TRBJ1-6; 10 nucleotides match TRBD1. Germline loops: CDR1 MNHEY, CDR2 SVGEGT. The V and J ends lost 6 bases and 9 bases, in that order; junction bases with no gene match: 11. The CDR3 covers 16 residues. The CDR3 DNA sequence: TGTGCCAGCAGCAACGGGGGACAGGGGCGGTCTTCACCCCTCCACTTT. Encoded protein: CASSNGGQGRSSPLHF.

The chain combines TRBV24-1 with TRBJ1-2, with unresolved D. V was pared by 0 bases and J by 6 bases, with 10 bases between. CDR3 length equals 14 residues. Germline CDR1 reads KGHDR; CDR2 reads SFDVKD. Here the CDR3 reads CATSDLPGRDGYTF. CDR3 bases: TGTGCCACCAGTGATTTGCCCGGGAGAGATGGCTACACCTTC.

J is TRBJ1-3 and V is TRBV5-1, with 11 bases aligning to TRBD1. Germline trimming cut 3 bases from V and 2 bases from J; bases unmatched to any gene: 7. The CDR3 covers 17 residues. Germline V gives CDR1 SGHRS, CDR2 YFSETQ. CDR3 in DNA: TGCGCCAGCAGCTCCTCGGGACAGGGGGTTCCTGGAAACACCATATATTTT. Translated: CASSSSGQGVPGNTIYF.

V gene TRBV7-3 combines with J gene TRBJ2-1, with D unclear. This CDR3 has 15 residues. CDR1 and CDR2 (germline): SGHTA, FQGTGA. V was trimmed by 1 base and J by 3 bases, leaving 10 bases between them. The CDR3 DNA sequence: TGTGCCAGCAGCTTAAGCCTTGTCAGCTACAATGAGCAGTTCTTC. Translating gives CASSLSLVSYNEQFF.

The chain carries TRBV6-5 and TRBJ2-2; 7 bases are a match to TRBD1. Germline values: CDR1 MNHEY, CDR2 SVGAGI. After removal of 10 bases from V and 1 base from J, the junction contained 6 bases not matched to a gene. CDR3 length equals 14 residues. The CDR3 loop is CATGDRVNTGELFF. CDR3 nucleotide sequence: TGTGCCACCGGAGACAGGGTGAACACCGGGGAGCTGTTTTTT.

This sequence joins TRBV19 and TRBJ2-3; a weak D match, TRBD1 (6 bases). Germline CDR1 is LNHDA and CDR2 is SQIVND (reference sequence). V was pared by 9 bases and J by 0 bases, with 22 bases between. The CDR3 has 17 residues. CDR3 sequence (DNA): TGTGCCAGCGCTCCGGGACACGGACGTTCTAGCACAGATACGCAGTATTTT. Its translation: CASAPGHGRSSTDTQYF.

CDR3 in amino acids: CASSLQGAYGNTIYF. In nucleotides, the CDR3 is TGCGCCAGCAGCTTGCAGGGGGCCTATGGAAACACCATATATTTT. V is TRBV5-1 and J is TRBJ1-3; 8 bases align to TRBD1. Trimming cost V 1 base and J 3 bases; bases outside gene matches: 3. The CDR3 sequence is 15 residues long. Germline V lookup: CDR1 SGHRS, CDR2 YFSETQ.

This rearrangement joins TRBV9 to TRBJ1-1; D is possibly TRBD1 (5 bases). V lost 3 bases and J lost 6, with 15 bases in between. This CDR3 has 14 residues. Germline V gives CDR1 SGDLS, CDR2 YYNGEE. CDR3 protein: CASSAGPTGAEAFF. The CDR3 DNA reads TGTGCCAGCAGCGCAGGGCCCACGGGGGCTGAAGCTTTCTTT.

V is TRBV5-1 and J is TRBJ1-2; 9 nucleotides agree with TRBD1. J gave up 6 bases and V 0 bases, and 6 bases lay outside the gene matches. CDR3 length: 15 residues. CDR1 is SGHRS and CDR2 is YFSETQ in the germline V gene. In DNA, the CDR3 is TGCGCCAGCAGCTTGGTGGTGGGACAGGGTCATGGCTACACCTTC. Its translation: CASSLVVGQGHGYTF. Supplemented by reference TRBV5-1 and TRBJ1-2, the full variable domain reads KAGVTQTPRYLIKTRGQQVTLSCSPISGHRSVSWYQQTPGQGLQFLFEYFSETQRNKGNFPGRFSGRQFSNSRSEMNVSTLELGDSALYLCASSLVVGQGHGYTFGSGTRLTVV.

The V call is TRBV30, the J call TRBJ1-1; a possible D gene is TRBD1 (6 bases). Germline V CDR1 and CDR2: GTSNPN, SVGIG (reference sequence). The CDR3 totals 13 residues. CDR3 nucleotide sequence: TGTGCTGCCGGGGGGCCCGATAAGGAAGAAGCTTTCTTT. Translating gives CAAGGPDKEEAFF.

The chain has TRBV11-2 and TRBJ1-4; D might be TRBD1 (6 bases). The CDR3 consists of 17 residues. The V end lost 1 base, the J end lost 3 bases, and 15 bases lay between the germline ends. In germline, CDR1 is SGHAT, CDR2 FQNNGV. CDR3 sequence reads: CASSLAGGRRANEKLFF. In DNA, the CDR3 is TGTGCCAGCAGCTTAGCCGGGGGGCGTCGAGCTAATGAAAAACTGTTTTTT.

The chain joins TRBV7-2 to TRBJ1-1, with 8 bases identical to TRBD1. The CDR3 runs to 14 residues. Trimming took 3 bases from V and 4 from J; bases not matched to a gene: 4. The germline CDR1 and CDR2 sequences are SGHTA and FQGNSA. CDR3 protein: CASSLSGGFTEAFF. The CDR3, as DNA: TGTGCCAGCAGCTTGTCAGGGGGCTTCACTGAAGCTTTCTTT.

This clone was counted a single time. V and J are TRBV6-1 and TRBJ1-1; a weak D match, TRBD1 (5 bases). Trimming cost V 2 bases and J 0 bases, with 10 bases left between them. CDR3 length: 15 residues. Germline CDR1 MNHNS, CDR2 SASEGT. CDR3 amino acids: CASSERQLLNTEAFF. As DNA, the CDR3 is TGTGCCAGCAGTGAACGACAGCTACTGAACACTGAAGCTTTCTTT.

The CDR3 region is CASSRGYRESGYTF. In nucleotides, the CDR3 is TGTGCCAGCAGCCGGGGCTACAGGGAGAGTGGCTACACCTTC. The chain has TRBV7-2 and TRBJ1-2; tentative D call: TRBD1 (6 bases). Germline V gene data show CDR1 as SGHTA and CDR2 as FQGNSA. V was trimmed by 5 bases and J by 7 bases, leaving 17 bases between them. The CDR3 is made up of 14 amino acids.

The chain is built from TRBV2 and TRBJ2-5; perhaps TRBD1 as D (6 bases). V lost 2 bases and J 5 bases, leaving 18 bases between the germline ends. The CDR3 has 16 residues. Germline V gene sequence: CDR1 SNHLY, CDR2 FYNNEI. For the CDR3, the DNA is TGTGCCAGCAGTGAAATCCGGACAAGGGGGTTGGAGACCCAGTACTTC. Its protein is CASSEIRTRGLETQYF.

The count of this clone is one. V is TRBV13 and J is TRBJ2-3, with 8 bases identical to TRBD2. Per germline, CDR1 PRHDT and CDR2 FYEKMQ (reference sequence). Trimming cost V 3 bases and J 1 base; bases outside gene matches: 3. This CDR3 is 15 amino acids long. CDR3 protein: CASSLKAGGTDTQYF. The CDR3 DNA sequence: TGTGCCAGCAGCTTGAAAGCGGGGGGCACAGATACGCAGTATTTT. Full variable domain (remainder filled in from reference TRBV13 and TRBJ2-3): AAGVIQSPRHLIKEKRETATLKCYPIPRHDTVYWYQQGPGQDPQFLISFYEKMQSDKGSIPDRFSAQQFSDYHSELNMSSLELGDSALYFCASSLKAGGTDTQYFGPGTRLTVL.

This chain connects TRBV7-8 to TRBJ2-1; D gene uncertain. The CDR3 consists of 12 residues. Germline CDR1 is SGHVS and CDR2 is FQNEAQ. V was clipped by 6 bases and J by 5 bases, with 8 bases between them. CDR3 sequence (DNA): TGTGCCAGCAGTAGCTGGGACAATGAGCAGTTCTTC. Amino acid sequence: CASSSWDNEQFF.

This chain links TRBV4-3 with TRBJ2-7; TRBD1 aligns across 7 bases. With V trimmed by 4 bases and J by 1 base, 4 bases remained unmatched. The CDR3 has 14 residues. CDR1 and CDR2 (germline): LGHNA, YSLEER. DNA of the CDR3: TGCGCCAGCAGCCCTAGACAGGGTTCCTACGAGCAGTACTTC. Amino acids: CASSPRQGSYEQYF.

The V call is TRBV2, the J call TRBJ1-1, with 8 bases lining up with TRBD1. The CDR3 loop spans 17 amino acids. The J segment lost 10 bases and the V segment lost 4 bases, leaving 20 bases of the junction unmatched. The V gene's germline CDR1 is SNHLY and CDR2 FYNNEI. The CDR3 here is CASSGEVRDRIKLGAFF. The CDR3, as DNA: TGTGCCAGCAGTGGTGAGGTTCGGGACAGGATTAAATTGGGAGCTTTCTTT. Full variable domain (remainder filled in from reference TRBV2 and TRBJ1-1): EPEVTQTPSHQVTQMGQEVILRCVPISNHLYFYWYRQILGQKVEFLVSFYNNEISEKSEIFDDQFSVERPDGSNFTLKIRSTKLEDSAMYFCASSGEVRDRIKLGAFFGQGTRLTVV.

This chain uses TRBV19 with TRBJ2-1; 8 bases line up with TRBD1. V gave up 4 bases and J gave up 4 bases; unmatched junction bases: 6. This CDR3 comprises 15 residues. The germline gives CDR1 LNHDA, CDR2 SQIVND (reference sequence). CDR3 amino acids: CASSTQGAGYNEQFF. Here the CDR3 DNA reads TGTGCCAGTAGTACCCAGGGGGCGGGGTACAATGAGCAGTTCTTC. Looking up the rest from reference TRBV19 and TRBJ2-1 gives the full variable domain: DGGITQSPKYLFRKEGQNVTLSCEQNLNHDAMYWYRQDPGQGLRLIYYSQIVNDFQKGDIAEGYSVSREKKESFPLTVTSAQKNPTAFYLCASSTQGAGYNEQFFGPGTRLTVL.

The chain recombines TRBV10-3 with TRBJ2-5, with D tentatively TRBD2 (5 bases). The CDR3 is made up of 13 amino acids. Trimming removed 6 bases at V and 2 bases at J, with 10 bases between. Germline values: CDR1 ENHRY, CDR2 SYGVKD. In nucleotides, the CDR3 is TGTGCCATCAGATCCCCGGGGCAAGAGACCCAGTACTTC. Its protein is CAIRSPGQETQYF.